The 22 T cell receptor beta chains presented below share a single source sample, sequenced in a study of blood T cell repertoires in COVID-19 (dated by TCRdb to the early 2020s). The library was made by the immunoSEQ multiplex PCR assay. TCRdb mirrors the immuneACCESS table, restricted to in-frame sequences. Some clones are absent from its copies; in checked studies, under half trace to an unresolved V gene, and the reason for the others is unknown. The sample contains approximately 440,000 clones, 87% of them found a single time. The leading ten clones occupy around 0.7% of the sample. Sequencing was done on a sample of PBMCs or T cells enriched from blood (not recorded which). Every receptor here comes from a woman under 30 who had recovered from COVID-19.

The chain couples TRBV12-3 or TRBV12-4 to TRBJ2-7; 7 bases are shared with TRBD1. The V and J ends lost 4 bases and 3 bases, in that order; junction bases with no gene match: 3. The CDR3 covers 13 residues. The CDR3 spells CASSSGTVYEQYF. Here the CDR3 DNA reads TGTGCCAGCAGTTCCGGGACAGTCTACGAGCAGTACTTC.

The CDR3 sequence is CASSLGQGSYNEQFF. The CDR3 DNA sequence: TGCGCCAGCAGTCTGGGGCAGGGCTCCTACAATGAGCAGTTCTTC. This chain links TRBV4-1 with TRBJ2-1, with a possible D match to TRBD1 (5 bases). The ends were cut back, 6 bases at V and 0 bases at J, with 12 bases in the middle. The germline V gene has CDR1 MGHRA and CDR2 YSYEKL. This CDR3 is 15 amino acids long.

The chain uses TRBV2 and TRBJ2-3; a possible D gene is TRBD2 (6 bases). Germline CDR1 and CDR2: SNHLY and FYNNEI. This CDR3 is 14 amino acids long. The germline V and J ends were trimmed by 8 bases and 2 bases, with 14 bases remaining between them. CDR3 protein: CASAGREFTDTQYF. The CDR3 region has the DNA TGTGCCAGCGCTGGCCGGGAGTTCACAGATACGCAGTATTTT.

This rearrangement joins TRBV6-5 to TRBJ1-2, with D possibly matching TRBD1 (5 bases). V was pared by 10 bases and J by 4 bases, with 13 bases between. This CDR3 spans 12 amino acids. In germline, CDR1 is MNHEY, CDR2 SVGAGI. The DNA for the CDR3 is TGTGCCACCCGTAGGGGTTTCTATGGCTACACCTTC. Protein product: CATRRGFYGYTF.

The rearrangement joins TRBV19 to TRBJ2-5, with 7 bases lining up with TRBD1. CDR1 LNHDA and CDR2 SQIVND come from the germline V gene (reference sequence). CDR3 size: 16 residues. Germline trimming cut 5 bases from V and 5 bases from J; bases unmatched to any gene: 14. The CDR3 coding sequence is TGTGCCAGTAGTCTGGCTGATTTAGGGGGCGGGGAGACCCAGTACTTC. This codes for CASSLADLGGGETQYF. Full variable domain (remainder filled in from reference TRBV19 and TRBJ2-5): DGGITQSPKYLFRKEGQNVTLSCEQNLNHDAMYWYRQDPGQGLRLIYYSQIVNDFQKGDIAEGYSVSREKKESFPLTVTSAQKNPTAFYLCASSLADLGGGETQYFGPGTRLLVL.

The chain employs TRBV7-9 and TRBJ2-2, with 7 positions matching TRBD1. Germline V CDR1 and CDR2: SEHNR, FQNEAQ (reference sequence). The CDR3 length is 13 residues. Losses at the gene ends were 11 bases for V and 3 bases for J; bases not matched to a gene: 6. The CDR3 reads CAYQGQHTGELFF. The CDR3 coding sequence is TGTGCCTACCAGGGACAGCACACCGGGGAGCTGTTTTTT.

V gene TRBV27 combines with J gene TRBJ1-5; TRBD1 aligns across 7 bases. The CDR3 loop spans 14 amino acids. CDR1 and CDR2 from the germline V gene are MNHEY and SMNVEV (reference sequence). V lost 4 bases, J lost 6 bases, and 6 bases stayed unmatched. The CDR3 loop reads CASSYRGDGQPQHF. CDR3 in DNA: TGTGCCAGCAGTTACAGGGGAGACGGTCAGCCCCAGCATTTT.

V gene TRBV5-1 combines with J gene TRBJ1-2; tentatively, D is TRBD1 (5 bases). This CDR3 contains 13 residues. Germline lookup yields CDR1 SGHRS and CDR2 YFSETQ. The V gene lost 0 bases and the J gene lost 6 bases, with 9 bases spanning the gap. The DNA for the CDR3 is TGCGCCAGCAGCTTGGCCTCGGGGGATGGCTACACCTTC. Protein: CASSLASGDGYTF.

The V gene is TRBV30, the J gene TRBJ2-7; 9 bases are shared with TRBD1. Germline CDR1 and CDR2: GTSNPN and SVGIG (reference sequence). The CDR3 contains 15 residues. V lost 0 bases, J lost 1 base, and 4 bases stayed unmatched. DNA for the CDR3: TGTGCCTGGAGTGTAGGGACAGGGCCGTCCTACGAGCAGTACTTC. Translated, it gives CAWSVGTGPSYEQYF.

This chain links TRBV4-1 with TRBJ2-5; TRBD1 is a possible D gene (6 bases). Trimming took off 3 bases at V and 1 base at J, with 21 bases between the two ends. The CDR3 covers 18 residues. Germline lookup yields CDR1 MGHRA and CDR2 YSYEKL. The CDR3 spells CASSHPQGWVGVQETQYF. In DNA, the CDR3 is TGCGCCAGCAGCCACCCTCAGGGGTGGGTTGGGGTCCAAGAGACCCAGTACTTC.

V usage is TRBV3-1 (or the pseudogene TRBV3-2) and J usage is TRBJ2-1; D call uncertain. This CDR3 comprises 12 residues. CDR1 LGHDT and CDR2 YNNKEL come from the germline V gene (reference sequence). Trimming cost V 5 bases and J 12 bases, with 14 bases left between them. CDR3 sequence: CASSEGPLGQFF. CDR3 in DNA: TGTGCCAGCAGCGAAGGTCCCCTCGGGCAGTTCTTC.

This clone was counted a single time. A read error may account for a junction end that differs from germline. The chain employs TRBV5-1 and TRBJ1-1; D is unresolved. This CDR3 spans 14 amino acids. CDR1 SGHRS and CDR2 YFSETQ come from the germline V gene. The CDR3 region has the DNA TGCGCCAGCAGCTTGGGAGGGTTGAAAACTGAAGCTTTCTTT. Amino acid sequence: CASSLGGLKTEAFF.

The V and J genes are TRBV4-1 and TRBJ1-6; D call uncertain. Germline loops: CDR1 MGHRA, CDR2 YSYEKL. The CDR3 has 16 amino acids. The germline V and J ends were trimmed by 6 bases and 0 bases, with 12 bases remaining between them. In DNA, the CDR3 is TGCGCCAGCAGTCATTTAGAGAGCTCCTATAATTCACCCCTCCACTTT. Translation gives CASSHLESSYNSPLHF.

The chain joins TRBV5-4 to TRBJ1-1, with D possibly matching TRBD1 (6 bases). The CDR3 length is 15 residues. CDR1 and CDR2 (germline): SGHNT, YYREEE (reference sequence). Trimming took off 3 bases at V and 0 bases at J, with 12 bases between the two ends. The CDR3 nucleotides read TGTGCCAGCAGCTCCCCCACAGGGCTGAACACTGAAGCTTTCTTT. The encoded protein is CASSSPTGLNTEAFF.

V is TRBV10-3 and J is TRBJ1-6; D uncertain. Trimming removed 0 bases at V and 8 bases at J, with 11 bases between. Germline V gives CDR1 ENHRY, CDR2 SYGVKD. This CDR3 region has 15 residues. CDR3 in DNA: TGTGCCATCAGTGAGTCGGCGATTCGGGATTCACCCCTCCACTTT. Residues: CAISESAIRDSPLHF.

The chain has TRBV10-1 and TRBJ2-1; 11 bases agree with TRBD2. The germline gives CDR1 WNHNN, CDR2 SYGVQD (reference sequence). The CDR3 runs 16 residues. J lost 5 bases, V lost 3 bases, and 6 bases had no gene match. The CDR3 sequence is CASSDSPGLADNEQFF. The CDR3 nucleotides are TGCGCCAGCAGTGATTCCCCGGGACTAGCGGACAATGAGCAGTTCTTC.

V is TRBV20-1 and J is TRBJ1-1; D gene unclear. The CDR3 is 9 amino acids. CDR1 is DFQATT and CDR2 is SNEGSKA in the germline V gene (reference sequence). For the CDR3, the DNA is TGCGGGCAGCCCACTGAAGCTTTCTTT. As protein: CGQPTEAFF.

CDR3 loop: CSVEGGGRENEQFF. In DNA, the CDR3 is TGCAGCGTTGAAGGGGGGGGCCGAGAGAATGAGCAGTTCTTC. The genes are TRBV29-1 and TRBJ2-1, with a tentative D call TRBD2 (7 bases). The CDR3 is 14 residues long. Per the germline V gene, CDR1 is SQVTM and CDR2 is ANQGSEA. V was shortened by 1 base and J by 7 bases, with 14 bases between the two germline ends.

V gene TRBV2 combines with J gene TRBJ2-1; maybe TRBD2 (7 bases). V was cut by 7 bases and J by 9 bases, with 16 bases left in between. The CDR3 is 13 residues long. Germline V gene lookup returns CDR1 SNHLY and CDR2 FYNNEI. The CDR3 coding sequence is TGTGCCAGCACACTAGAGGGAGGGGGTGAGCAGTTCTTC. Its protein is CASTLEGGGEQFF.

The genes are TRBV4-2 and TRBJ1-1, with a possible D match to TRBD1 (5 bases). Trimming cost V 0 bases and J 1 base, with 9 bases left between them. The CDR3 contains 15 residues. Germline V gene sequence: CDR1 LGHNA, CDR2 YNFKEQ. CDR3 DNA sequence: TGTGCCAGCAGCCAAGATGAACAGGAGAACACTGAAGCTTTCTTT. Its protein product is CASSQDEQENTEAFF.

The chain couples TRBV4-1 to TRBJ1-1, with a tentative D call TRBD1 (5 bases). Per the germline V gene, CDR1 is MGHRA and CDR2 is YSYEKL. This CDR3 region has 17 residues. Trimming cost V 1 base and J 1 base, with 16 bases left between them. CDR3: CASSQGHWGRKNTEAFF. The CDR3, as DNA: TGCGCCAGCAGCCAAGGCCATTGGGGGAGGAAGAACACTGAAGCTTTCTTT.

The chain recombines TRBV2 with TRBJ1-6, with 11 bases aligning to TRBD1. The CDR3 runs 18 residues. In germline, CDR1 is SNHLY, CDR2 FYNNEI. The V gene end was trimmed by 4 bases and the J gene end by 10 bases; junction bases not matched to a gene: 15. The CDR3 DNA sequence: TGTGCCAGCAGTGCCCGACCTTTGGGACAGGGGGTTTTGTCACCCCTCCACTTT. Translated: CASSARPLGQGVLSPLHF.